Following are 28 T cell receptor beta chains from one sample sequenced in a study of read filtering for tumor transcriptome and immune sequencing. From roughly 400 ng of RNA, a library with molecular barcoded alpha/delta and beta/gamma adaptors was made. TCRdb reprocessed the reads with MiXCR, giving one entry per CDR3 protein. Here the sample spans about 90,000 distinct CDR3 sequences, around an eighth being singletons. Specimen: a population of CD138-negative cells sorted from bone marrow. The receptors come from a donor at least 40 years old with multiple myeloma.

The chain recombines TRBV7-3 with TRBJ1-1; D uncertain. In germline, CDR1 is SGHTA, CDR2 FQGTGA. There are 13 residues in the CDR3. V was trimmed by 5 bases and J by 5 bases, leaving 12 bases between them. The CDR3 is CASSRALGTEAFF. DNA of the CDR3: TGTGCCAGCAGCCGGGCCTTGGGGACTGAAGCTTTCTTT.

Many counts were recorded for this clonotype. This chain uses TRBV15 with TRBJ1-1; D gene uncertain. The CDR3 covers 13 residues. Germline lookup yields CDR1 LNHNV and CDR2 YYDKDF (reference sequence). V lost 7 bases, J lost 1 base, and 10 bases lay in between. CDR3 region: CATTLTQNTEAFF. The CDR3 coding sequence is TGTGCCACCACCCTGACACAGAACACTGAAGCTTTCTTT.

This clonotype was detected ten times or more. The chain has TRBV6-6 and TRBJ2-5; D is tentatively TRBD1 or TRBD2 (5 bases each). Germline assignment: CDR1 MNHNY and CDR2 SVGAGI (reference sequence). The V gene lost 5 bases and the J gene lost 5 bases, with 12 bases spanning the gap. CDR3 length equals 13 residues. In DNA form, the CDR3 reads TGTGCCAGCAGTGACCGAGGGGTCGAGACCCAGTACTTC. Translating it yields CASSDRGVETQYF.

This clonotype was counted ten times or more. The chain employs TRBV4-1 and TRBJ2-7; weak D call: TRBD1 (6 bases). The germline V and J ends were trimmed by 5 bases and 3 bases, with 17 bases remaining between them. Germline V gene sequence: CDR1 MGHRA, CDR2 YSYEKL. This CDR3 region has 15 residues. The CDR3 nucleotides read TGCGCCAGCAGCTACGACAGGAACGGAGACTACGAGCAGTACTTC. This translates into CASSYDRNGDYEQYF.

With respect to this clonotype: It may be a read error: a sequence one base away is much more abundant. The V and J genes are TRBV28 and TRBJ2-1; tentatively, D is TRBD2 (5 bases). From germline, CDR1 is MDHEN and CDR2 SYDVKM. The V end lost 2 bases, the J end lost 9 bases, and 17 bases lay between the germline ends. This CDR3 contains 15 residues. The CDR3 reads CASSLLGITGSEQFF. Here the CDR3 DNA reads TGTGCCAGCAGTTTACTGGGAATAACGGGAAGTGAGCAGTTCTTC.

With regard to this clonotype: A much larger clone sits a single nucleotide away, making a read error possible. The rearrangement joins TRBV12-3 or TRBV12-4 to TRBJ2-2; possibly TRBD1 or TRBD2 for D (5 bases each). V shed 6 bases and J shed 6 bases, with 11 bases lying between them. The CDR3 is 13 residues long. CDR3 DNA: TGTGCCAGCAGCACACGGGGCCCCGGGGAGCTGTTTTTT. It specifies CASSTRGPGELFF.

In this sample, this clonotype turned up many times. The V call is TRBV11-1, the J call TRBJ1-2; D unclear. This CDR3 comprises 12 residues. Germline V gene sequence: CDR1 SGHAT, CDR2 FQDESV (reference sequence). The V and J ends lost 6 bases and 3 bases respectively, with 8 bases between them. The CDR3 DNA is TGTGCCAGCAGTTGGGCCGACTATGGCTACACCTTC. Translated: CASSWADYGYTF.

This clonotype was observed at least ten times. J is TRBJ2-5 and V is TRBV7-9, with unresolved D. Germline assignment: CDR1 SEHNR and CDR2 FQNEAQ (reference sequence). Trimming stripped 6 bases from V and 3 bases from J, with 17 bases between. The CDR3 spans 15 residues. The CDR3 spells CASSRRGPLEETQYF. The CDR3, as DNA: TGTGCCAGCAGTCGGCGCGGCCCCCTGGAAGAGACCCAGTACTTC.

At least ten counts were recorded for this clonotype. The rearrangement links TRBV18 to TRBJ2-6; D remains ambiguous. The CDR3 length is 16 residues. Germline-derived CDR1 and CDR2 are KGHSH and LQKENI. V was pared by 2 bases and J by 1 base, with 9 bases between. As DNA, the CDR3 is TGTGCCAGCTCACCAGAGAGAGTTTCTGGGGCCAACGTCCTGACTTTC. Translating it yields CASSPERVSGANVLTF.

This clonotype was found many times. The J gene is TRBJ1-1, the V gene TRBV7-9, with D perhaps matching TRBD1 (6 bases). Trimming removed 5 bases from V and 5 bases from J, with 15 bases in between. The CDR3 runs 14 residues. The V gene's germline CDR1 is SEHNR and CDR2 FQNEAQ (reference sequence). The CDR3 nucleotides read TGTGCCAGCAGCCCCGGGCAGGGGCCGACTGAAGCTTTCTTT. Translating it yields CASSPGQGPTEAFF.

In this sample, this clonotype turned up many times. The V and J genes are TRBV7-2 and TRBJ2-7, with 12 bases matching TRBD2. CDR3 length: 14 residues. V was clipped by 4 bases and J by 4 bases; unmatched bases: 2. Per the germline V gene, CDR1 is SGHTA and CDR2 is FQGNSA. CDR3 sequence: CASSSTSGRYEQYF. The CDR3 bases are TGTGCCAGCAGCTCCACTAGCGGGAGGTACGAGCAGTACTTC.

This clonotype has at least ten counts. The genes are TRBV12-5 and TRBJ2-6; 7 bases map to TRBD1. Germline lookup yields CDR1 LGHNT and CDR2 FRNRAP. The CDR3 has 15 residues. Losses at the gene ends were 5 bases for V and 4 bases for J; bases not matched to a gene: 5. In DNA, the CDR3 is TGTGCTAGTGGTAAGGGGGCGCCGGGGGCCAACGTCCTGACTTTC. Its translation is CASGKGAPGANVLTF.

At least ten counts were recorded for this clonotype. This CDR3 reads CASSYLLARDSEQETQYF. In nucleotides, the CDR3 is TGTGCCAGCAGTTACCTCCTAGCCCGGGACAGCGAACAAGAGACCCAGTACTTC. This chain uses TRBV6-2 or TRBV6-3 with TRBJ2-5; 7 nucleotides agree with TRBD1. V lost 2 bases, J lost 2 bases, and 14 bases stayed unmatched. This CDR3 comprises 18 residues. CDR1 and CDR2 (germline): MNHEY, SVGEGT.

Worth noting for this clonotype: It may be a read error: a sequence one base away is much more abundant. The V call is TRBV28, the J call TRBJ1-5; D not resolved. The CDR3 extends over 14 amino acids. V was clipped by 8 bases and J by 2 bases, with 13 bases between them. CDR1 and CDR2 from the germline V gene are MDHEN and SYDVKM. The CDR3 DNA reads TGTGCCAGCGGTCCCCCGCGGGGCAATCAGCCCCAGCATTTT. Its translation is CASGPPRGNQPQHF.

This clonotype has a count of ten or more. This chain connects TRBV5-1 to TRBJ2-1; D may be TRBD1 (5 bases). Germline CDR1 reads SGHRS; CDR2 reads YFSETQ. V lost 0 bases, J lost 2 bases, and 12 bases lay in between. The CDR3 extends over 16 amino acids. In DNA, the CDR3 is TGCGCCAGCAGCTTGGCCGAGGCAGGGCCCTACAATGAGCAGTTCTTC. It yields the protein CASSLAEAGPYNEQFF.

This clonotype showed up many times. This chain uses TRBV3-1 with TRBJ1-1; D uncertain. The V and J ends lost 0 bases and 0 bases respectively, with 14 bases between them. The CDR3 totals 17 residues. Per the germline V gene, CDR1 is LGHDT and CDR2 is YNNKEL (reference sequence). The CDR3, as DNA: TGTGCCAGCAGCCAAGATCGAGTGCGGCGCTTGAACACTGAAGCTTTCTTT. This gives the protein CASSQDRVRRLNTEAFF.

This clonotype has a count of ten or more. The chain couples TRBV25-1 to TRBJ2-5; 8 nucleotides match TRBD1. Germline values: CDR1 MGHDK, CDR2 SYGVNS. The CDR3 is 16 residues long. Germline trimming cut 4 bases from V and 4 bases from J; bases unmatched to any gene: 11. CDR3 protein: CASSGNGQGKGETQYF. DNA for the CDR3: TGTGCCAGCAGTGGAAACGGACAGGGTAAAGGAGAGACCCAGTACTTC.

This clonotype was seen repeatedly, ten times or more. V usage is TRBV11-2 and J usage is TRBJ1-5; 7 positions match TRBD1. Germline V CDR1 and CDR2: SGHAT, FQNNGV. V gave up 1 base and J gave up 0 bases; unmatched junction bases: 3. The CDR3 covers 16 residues. The CDR3: CASSLGGQISNQPQHF. The DNA of the CDR3 is TGTGCCAGCAGCTTAGGGGGACAGATTAGCAATCAGCCCCAGCATTTT.

The J gene is TRBJ2-1, the V gene TRBV4-1; TRBD1 agrees at 9 bases. Losses at the gene ends were 2 bases for V and 7 bases for J; bases not matched to a gene: 9. Per germline, CDR1 MGHRA and CDR2 YSYEKL. The CDR3 contains 16 residues. In DNA form, the CDR3 reads TGCGCCAGCAGCCAACGACCGGGACAGGGAATGAATGAGCAGTTCTTC. It is translated as CASSQRPGQGMNEQFF.

This clonotype appeared many times. The rearrangement links TRBV20-1 to TRBJ2-3, with D hard to call. V was cut by 1 base and J by 6 bases, with 8 bases left in between. The germline V gene encodes CDR1 DFQATT and CDR2 SNEGSKA (reference sequence). This CDR3 contains 12 residues. The CDR3 sequence is CSARAPGDTQYF. For the CDR3, the DNA is TGCAGTGCTAGAGCCCCCGGGGATACGCAGTATTTT.

This clonotype was counted many times. This sequence joins TRBV11-1 and TRBJ2-7, with 11 bases identical to TRBD2. CDR3 length: 14 amino acids. In germline, CDR1 is SGHAT, CDR2 FQDESV (reference sequence). J lost 3 bases, V lost 6 bases, and 4 bases had no gene match. The DNA for the CDR3 is TGTGCCAGCAGACCTAGCGGGGGGAGCTACGAGCAGTACTTC. Amino acid sequence: CASRPSGGSYEQYF.

This clonotype has ten or more counts. The gene calls are TRBV12-5 and TRBJ1-5; maybe TRBD1 (5 bases). The CDR3 is 14 amino acids. The V end lost 7 bases, the J end lost 2 bases, and 12 bases lay between the germline ends. Germline-derived CDR1 and CDR2 are LGHNT and FRNRAP. CDR3 sequence reads: CASAPRGGNQPQHF. The CDR3, as DNA: TGTGCTAGTGCCCCGAGGGGAGGCAATCAGCCCCAGCATTTT.

In regard to this clonotype: Being one base from a much bigger clone, this may be a read error. The chain employs TRBV28 and TRBJ2-1; D possibly corresponds to TRBD1 (6 bases). Germline-derived CDR1 and CDR2 are MDHEN and SYDVKM. The CDR3 length is 12 residues. As DNA, the CDR3 is TGTGCCAGCAGTTCAGGGGATAATGGGCAGTTCTTC. It codes for CASSSGDNGQFF.

This clonotype was found a few times. One end of the junction varies from germline; a read error may be responsible. The chain couples TRBV20-1 to TRBJ2-1; weak D call: TRBD2 (5 bases). The germline CDR1 and CDR2 sequences are DFQATT and SNEGSKA (reference sequence). CDR3 length: 14 residues. The CDR3 nucleotides are TGCAGTGCTAGCGGGGATAGCTCCTACAATGCGCAGTTCTTC. It codes for CSASGDSSYNAQFF.

Only a few counts were recorded for this clonotype. Written as DNA, the CDR3 is TGCAGCGTTGATCTCAGCGGGAGTGGGTACGAGCAGTACTTC. Residues: CSVDLSGSGYEQYF. The gene calls are TRBV29-1 and TRBJ2-7, with TRBD2 matching 8 bases. This CDR3 spans 14 amino acids. The germline V gene has CDR1 SQVTM and CDR2 ANQGSEA. Unmatched junction bases numbered 8, after V lost 3 bases and J lost 4 bases.

This clonotype was recorded many times. The chain links TRBV7-2 to TRBJ2-5; D remains ambiguous. The CDR3 sequence is 14 residues long. Germline lookup yields CDR1 SGHTA and CDR2 FQGNSA. The ends were cut back, 3 bases at V and 5 bases at J, with 13 bases in the middle. CDR3 sequence (DNA): TGTGCCAGCAGCTTTCGTGGGTGGGCGGAGACCCAGTACTTC. It specifies CASSFRGWAETQYF.

This clonotype was detected ten times or more. V usage is TRBV28 and J usage is TRBJ2-1; 9 bases map to TRBD1. This CDR3 spans 12 amino acids. With 11 bases clipped from V and 6 bases from J, the junction kept 5 bases outside the gene matches. Germline V gene sequence: CDR1 MDHEN, CDR2 SYDVKM. The CDR3 is CAGGTGLNEQFF. The CDR3 nucleotides are TGTGCCGGCGGGACAGGGCTCAATGAGCAGTTCTTC.

The J gene is TRBJ2-5, the V gene TRBV6-6; possibly TRBD2 for D (6 bases). The germline V and J ends were trimmed by 6 bases and 1 base, with 15 bases remaining between them. The germline CDR1 and CDR2 sequences are MNHNY and SVGAGI (reference sequence). The CDR3 is 15 residues long. The CDR3 DNA follows: TGTGCCAGCAGCGAGCCGGGAGTAGGCCAAGAGACCCAGTACTTC. This codes for CASSEPGVGQETQYF.